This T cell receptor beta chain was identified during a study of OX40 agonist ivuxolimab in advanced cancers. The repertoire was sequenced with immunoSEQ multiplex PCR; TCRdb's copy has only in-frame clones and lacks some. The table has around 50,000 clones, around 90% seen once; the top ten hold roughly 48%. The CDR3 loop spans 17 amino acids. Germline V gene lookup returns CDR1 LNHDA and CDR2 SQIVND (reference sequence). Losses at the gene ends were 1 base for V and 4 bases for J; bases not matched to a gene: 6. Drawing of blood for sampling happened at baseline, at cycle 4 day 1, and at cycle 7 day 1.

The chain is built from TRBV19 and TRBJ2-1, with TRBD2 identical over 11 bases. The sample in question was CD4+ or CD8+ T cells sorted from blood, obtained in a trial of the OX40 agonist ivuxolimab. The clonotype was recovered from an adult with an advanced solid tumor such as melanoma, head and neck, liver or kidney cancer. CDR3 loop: CASSIAGIAGGYNEQFF. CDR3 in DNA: TGTGCCAGTAGTATAGCAGGGATAGCGGGGGGGTACAATGAGCAGTTCTTC.